The 4 T cell receptor beta chains given below trace back to one sample, sequenced in a study of control samples from healthy donors and cancer patients. Clones were sequenced by immunoSEQ multiplex PCR, and TCRdb holds only the in-frame ones, with some missing. The sample holds 130,000 or so clones; more than 75% are singletons and the top ten take 7% to 10%. Sequenced material: blood. These receptors were taken from a man aged 40-49 years in good health.

The gene calls are TRBV19 and TRBJ2-7; D call uncertain. V was clipped by 3 bases and J by 6 bases, with 9 bases between them. The CDR3 has 12 amino acids. Per germline, CDR1 LNHDA and CDR2 SQIVND (reference sequence). The CDR3 DNA reads TGTGCCAGTAGTATTGCGCGTGGCGAGCAGTACTTC. Translation gives CASSIARGEQYF.

The rearrangement uses TRBV2 and TRBJ2-5, with D possibly being TRBD1 (7 bases). The CDR3 totals 16 residues. Trimming removed 1 base from V and 5 bases from J, with 17 bases in between. The germline V gene has CDR1 SNHLY and CDR2 FYNNEI. The CDR3 DNA is TGTGCCAGCAGTGAAGTTTCCGGAGGGGGCGGCGAGACCCAGTACTTC. Amino acids: CASSEVSGGGGETQYF.

By share, this clone counts as medium-sized (0.01 to 0.1%). V usage is TRBV12-3 or TRBV12-4 and J usage is TRBJ1-5; D is uncertain. V was shortened by 6 bases and J by 3 bases, with 9 bases between the two germline ends. This CDR3 comprises 13 residues. CDR3 amino acids: CASRYSFNQPQHF. The DNA for the CDR3 is TGTGCCAGCAGGTACAGCTTCAATCAGCCCCAGCATTTT.

V gene TRBV4-3 combines with J gene TRBJ2-3; D not certain. The CDR3 is made up of 16 amino acids. The germline V gene has CDR1 LGHNA and CDR2 YSLEER. V shed 0 bases and J shed 1 base, with 11 bases lying between them. As DNA, the CDR3 is TGCGCCAGCAGCCAAGATCTCAGTTGGGGCACAGATACGCAGTATTTT. Amino acids: CASSQDLSWGTDTQYF.